This T cell receptor (beta chain) was sequenced for a study of identical twins. The V gene's germline CDR1 is SGHTS and CDR2 YDEGEE. This CDR3 has 15 residues. With 5 bases clipped from V and 8 bases from J, the junction kept 14 bases outside the gene matches. One entry per CDR3 protein, called by TCRdb with MiXCR from the 5' RACE reads. The table has about 890,000 distinct CDR3 sequences, more than 9% seen once. This clonotype was detected only a few times. This sample also belongs to another study, concerning yellow fever vaccine responses in identical twins.

This clonotype was sampled from a young woman in good health. The chain recombines TRBV5-8 with TRBJ1-2; 8 bases match TRBD1. The material sequenced was PBMCs. This CDR3 is CASRLNDRGDLGYTF. The CDR3 DNA is TGTGCCAGCAGACTGAACGACAGGGGTGACCTCGGCTACACCTTC.